This T cell receptor (beta chain) was sequenced in a study of regulatory T cells in long-lasting Graves disease. General observations from the study: Accuracy could have been hurt by small sample size.

iRepertoire HTBI primers and Arm-PCR of CDR3 regions built TCR beta libraries. TCRdb re-derived calls from the multiplex PCR reads in MiXCR, one entry per CDR3 protein. The sample lists some 230,000 distinct CDR3 sequences, 18% occurring once. This clonotype was detected a few times. Its antigen is currently unknown. Time point denoted: newly diagnosed GD, antithyroid drugs for less than 3 months. PBMCs were the source of the RNA used for TCR sequencing. This TCR was sampled from a female donor with Graves disease. The starting material was peripheral blood mononuclear cells (PBMCs), obtained at new diagnosis, from a patient treated with antithyroid drugs.

The CDR3 nucleotides are TGTGCCAGCAGCCCTCAGGGGGCGGCTACCTACGAGCAGTACTTC. Amino acids: CASSPQGAATYEQYF. The J gene is TRBJ2-7, the V gene TRBV6-1; 8 nucleotides align to TRBD1. Per germline, CDR1 MNHNS and CDR2 SASEGT. The J segment lost 2 bases and the V segment lost 6 bases, leaving 9 bases of the junction unmatched. CDR3 length: 15 amino acids.